The 23 T cell receptor beta chains below come from one sample, sequenced in a study of Graves' ophthalmopathy and Graves' hyperthyroidism. RNA transcripts served as template for amplifying TCR beta CDR3 sequences. A first-round RT-PCR used HTBI primers, followed by a second-round multiplex PCR. TCRdb used MiXCR to reprocess the multiplex PCR reads, holding one entry per CDR3 protein. This table has hundreds of thousands of distinct CDR3 sequences, about two fifths appearing once. The sequencing sample was made of peripheral blood. The receptor source for this set is an adult man with Graves' ophthalmopathy.

The chain recombines TRBV6-2 or TRBV6-3 with TRBJ1-6, with D perhaps matching TRBD1 (5 bases). V was pared by 4 bases and J by 7 bases, with 14 bases between. The length of the CDR3 is 15 residues. CDR1 is MNHEY, CDR2 SVGEGT, per germline. The CDR3 DNA sequence: TGTGCCAGCAGTTTGTCCAGGGCGGCCAATTCACCCCTCCACTTT. Translated, it gives CASSLSRAANSPLHF.

This clonotype was counted at least ten times. This sequence joins TRBV7-9 and TRBJ1-6, with a tentative D call TRBD1 (6 bases). CDR3 length equals 15 residues. In germline, CDR1 is SEHNR, CDR2 FQNEAQ (reference sequence). Trimming pared 3 bases from V and 12 bases from J, leaving 18 bases between. This CDR3 is CASSFIGGTEQPLHF. CDR3 in DNA: TGTGCCAGCAGCTTCATAGGGGGTACAGAGCAACCCCTCCACTTT.

This clonotype was detected only once. The gene calls are TRBV25-1 and TRBJ2-5; 8 bases line up with TRBD1. The CDR3 length is 14 residues. The germline gives CDR1 MGHDK, CDR2 SYGVNS. The ends lost 7 bases at V and 5 bases at J; junction bases unmatched: 9. This CDR3 is CASTGQGPGETQYF. The CDR3 DNA reads TGTGCCAGCACTGGACAGGGTCCGGGCGAGACCCAGTACTTC.

This clonotype was seen just once. This may stem from a read error, because a much larger clone lies one nucleotide away. This chain connects TRBV5-4 to TRBJ2-5; TRBD1 agrees at 7 bases. CDR3 length equals 14 residues. V trimming: 7 bases; J trimming: 3 bases; junction bases outside the gene matches: 9. Germline loops: CDR1 SGHNT, CDR2 YYREEE (reference sequence). This CDR3 reads CASGRKDREETQYF. CDR3 DNA: TGTGCCAGCGGCCGAAAAGACAGGGAAGAGACCCAGTACTTC. The variable domain in full, with the rest retrieved from reference TRBV5-4 and TRBJ2-5, is ETGVTQSPTHLIKTRGQQVTLRCSSQSGHNTVSWYQQALGQGPQFIFQYYREEENGRGNFPPRFSGLQFPNYSSELNVNALELDDSALYLCASGRKDREETQYFGPGTRLLVL.

This clonotype came up many times. DNA for the CDR3: TGCAGTGCGCGAGCCATTAGACAGGAGACTAATGAAAAACTGTTTTTT. It codes for CSARAIRQETNEKLFF. V is TRBV20-1 and J is TRBJ1-4, with D perhaps matching TRBD1 (6 bases). V dropped 6 bases and J dropped 2 bases, with 19 bases sitting between them. CDR3 length: 16 residues. Germline V gene data show CDR1 as DFQATT and CDR2 as SNEGSKA (reference sequence).

This clonotype came up once. Just one base apart from a much larger clone, this may be a read error. The chain employs TRBV10-3 and TRBJ1-2; D gene ambiguous. From germline, CDR1 is ENHRY and CDR2 SYGVKD. The V end lost 2 bases, the J end lost 7 bases, and 14 bases lay between the germline ends. The CDR3 extends over 14 amino acids. CDR3 amino acids: CAISERARLGGYTF. CDR3 DNA: TGTGCCATCAGTGAGAGGGCACGGCTAGGTGGCTACACCTTC.

This clonotype came up once. An end of the junction does not agree with germline; a read error may underlie this. The rearrangement joins TRBV2 to TRBJ2-5; TRBD2 agrees at 7 bases. Per germline, CDR1 SNHLY and CDR2 FYNNEI. This CDR3 is built from 15 residues. The DNA for the CDR3 is TGTGCCAGCAGCCAGGGAGGGAGTGGTTTGAAGACCCAGTGCTTC. Protein sequence: CASSQGGSGLKTQCF.

Notes on this clonotype: The junction shows a germline mismatch at one end, possibly a read error. The chain carries TRBV2 and TRBJ1-4, with no clear D. The length of the CDR3 is 13 residues. Per germline, CDR1 SNHLY and CDR2 FYNNEI. The chain's CDR3 is CASSEKTNVKLFF. The CDR3 bases are TGTGCCAGCAGTGAAAAGACTAATGTAAAACTGTTTTTT.

Only a few counts were recorded for this clonotype. This chain links TRBV25-1 with TRBJ2-3; the D is unclear. The CDR3 contains 12 residues. Germline assignment: CDR1 MGHDK and CDR2 SYGVNS. V was cut by 2 bases and J by 7 bases, with 7 bases left in between. CDR3: CASSERHHTQYF. CDR3 coding DNA: TGTGCCAGCAGTGAAAGACATCATACGCAGTATTTT.

This clonotype turned up a few times. The chain combines TRBV20-1 with TRBJ1-1; 8 nucleotides line up with TRBD1. V dropped 5 bases and J dropped 4; count of bases not matched to a gene: 6. The V gene's germline CDR1 is DFQATT and CDR2 SNEGSKA (reference sequence). This CDR3 has 13 residues. The CDR3, as DNA: TGCAGTGCTCTGACAGGGGCGGGCACTGAAGCTTTCTTT. Its protein is CSALTGAGTEAFF.

This chain joins TRBV11-1 and TRBJ1-2, with 7 bases identical to TRBD1. The CDR3 sequence is 12 residues long. V was clipped by 5 bases and J by 8 bases; unmatched bases: 5. Germline V gene sequence: CDR1 SGHAT, CDR2 FQDESV (reference sequence). The CDR3 here is CASSPTGKGYTF. In DNA form, the CDR3 reads TGTGCCAGCAGCCCGACAGGGAAAGGCTACACCTTC.

V and J are TRBV5-1 and TRBJ2-6, with TRBD1 matching 9 bases. CDR3 length equals 17 residues. The V gene end was trimmed by 4 bases and the J gene end by 1 base; junction bases not matched to a gene: 6. Germline lookup yields CDR1 SGHRS and CDR2 YFSETQ. The CDR3 region is CASSQTGGLSGANVLTF. The CDR3 nucleotides are TGCGCCAGCAGCCAGACAGGGGGTTTATCTGGGGCCAACGTCCTGACTTTC.

A few counts support this clonotype. Given a much more abundant clone one base away, this may be a read error. V and J are TRBV15 and TRBJ2-7; 14 nucleotides match TRBD2. Germline-derived CDR1 and CDR2 are LNHNV and YYDKDF (reference sequence). This CDR3 region has 14 residues. Here the CDR3 DNA reads TGTGCCACCAGCGCTGGACTAGCGGGAGGCCTGCAGTGCTTC. Translated: CATSAGLAGGLQCF.

The chain couples TRBV20-1 to TRBJ2-3; TRBD2 matches 9 bases. V shed 3 bases, J shed 6 bases, and the junction held 7 bases outside the gene matches. There are 14 residues in the CDR3. Germline V gives CDR1 DFQATT, CDR2 SNEGSKA (reference sequence). CDR3 amino acids: CSASRAGGSDTQYF. The DNA of the CDR3 is TGCAGTGCTAGTCGAGCGGGGGGCTCGGATACGCAGTATTTT.

V gene TRBV6-6 combines with J gene TRBJ2-2; D ambiguous. Trimming removed 0 bases from V and 5 bases from J, with 7 bases in between. The CDR3 covers 14 residues. Germline V gene sequence: CDR1 MNHNY, CDR2 SVGAGI (reference sequence). Here the CDR3 DNA reads TGTGCCAGCAGTTACTCTGCGGAGACCGGGGAGCTGTTTTTT. Residues: CASSYSAETGELFF.

This clonotype was seen only a few times. This may come from a read error, since a much larger clone is one base off. The chain uses TRBV7-9 and TRBJ2-7; 8 bases fit TRBD1. V dropped 10 bases and J dropped 6; count of bases not matched to a gene: 11. CDR1 and CDR2 from the germline V gene are SEHNR and FQNEAQ (reference sequence). CDR3 size: 13 residues. The CDR3 coding sequence is TGTGCCATCCGACCGGGACAGGCGTGCGAGCAGTACTTC. This gives the protein CAIRPGQACEQYF. The whole variable domain, filled in from reference TRBV7-9 and TRBJ2-7, reads DTGVSQNPRHKITKRGQNVTFRCDPISEHNRLYWYRQTLGQGPEFLTYFQNEAQLEKSRLLSDRFSAERPKGSFSTLEIQRTEQGDSAMYLCAIRPGQACEQYFGPGTRLTVT.

As to this clonotype: A much larger clone lies a single base off, so this may be a read error. The chain has TRBV12-3 or TRBV12-4 and TRBJ2-1; a possible D gene is TRBD1 (5 bases). The CDR3 totals 13 residues. The CDR3 DNA reads TGTGCCAGCAGCCCTCCCCCAGGGTATGAGCAGTGCTTC. This translates into CASSPPPGYEQCF.

This chain connects TRBV10-3 to TRBJ2-2; D is uncertain. Trimming left V 0 bases short and J 0 bases short, with 14 bases between. Germline assignment: CDR1 ENHRY and CDR2 SYGVKD. This CDR3 region has 18 residues. The CDR3 DNA is TGTGCCATCAGTGAGTCGAAAATCCCCCTAGCGAACACCGGGGAGCTGTTTTTT. It is translated as CAISESKIPLANTGELFF.

This clonotype was seen repeatedly, ten times or more. The chain has TRBV2 and TRBJ2-2; 7 nucleotides line up with TRBD2. The CDR3 length is 13 residues. Trimming removed 6 bases from V and 7 bases from J; junction bases left unmatched: 5. CDR1 and CDR2 from the germline V gene are SNHLY and FYNNEI. CDR3 sequence: CASSPPGGGELFF. The DNA of the CDR3 is TGTGCCAGCAGCCCCCCGGGGGGCGGGGAGCTGTTTTTT.

This clonotype was observed once. CDR3 sequence (DNA): TGTGCCAGCAGTCCCCGTGGAGGGACAGGGGCTCGGTACTTC. Its translation is CASSPRGGTGARYF. V gene TRBV7-9 combines with J gene TRBJ2-7, with 10 bases that match TRBD1. Looked up from germline, CDR1 is SEHNR and CDR2 is FQNEAQ (reference sequence). The CDR3 runs 14 residues. Unmatched junction bases numbered 14, after V lost 6 bases and J lost 12 bases.

V is TRBV7-3 and J is TRBJ1-6, with D unclear. CDR1 SGHTA and CDR2 FQGTGA come from the germline V gene. This CDR3 region has 14 residues. With 4 bases removed from V and 6 bases from J, the gap between germline ends came to 10 bases. CDR3 coding DNA: TGTGCCAGCAGCTCCGGGGTGACTAATTCACCCCTCCACTTT. This sequence encodes CASSSGVTNSPLHF.

At least ten counts were recorded for this clonotype. A single base separates this from a much larger clone, so it may be a read error. This sequence joins TRBV20-1 and TRBJ2-5; a weak D match, TRBD2 (5 bases). Looked up from germline, CDR1 is DFQATT and CDR2 is SNEGSKA (reference sequence). The CDR3 consists of 15 residues. The V end lost 3 bases, the J end lost 4 bases, and 18 bases lay between the germline ends. The CDR3 sequence is CSASSLERVGETQYF. The CDR3 DNA is TGCAGTGCTAGCTCTCTCGAGAGGGTGGGAGAGACCCAGTACTTC.

This clonotype has more than one count but fewer than ten. The chain joins TRBV14 to TRBJ2-3, with TRBD1 matching 8 bases. The junction had 7 bases not matched to a gene; V was cut back by 7 bases and J by 4 bases. The germline V gene encodes CDR1 SGHDN and CDR2 FVKESK. The CDR3 contains 14 residues. The CDR3 here is CASNHRGYADTQYF. The CDR3 bases are TGTGCCAGCAATCACAGGGGGTACGCAGATACGCAGTATTTT.